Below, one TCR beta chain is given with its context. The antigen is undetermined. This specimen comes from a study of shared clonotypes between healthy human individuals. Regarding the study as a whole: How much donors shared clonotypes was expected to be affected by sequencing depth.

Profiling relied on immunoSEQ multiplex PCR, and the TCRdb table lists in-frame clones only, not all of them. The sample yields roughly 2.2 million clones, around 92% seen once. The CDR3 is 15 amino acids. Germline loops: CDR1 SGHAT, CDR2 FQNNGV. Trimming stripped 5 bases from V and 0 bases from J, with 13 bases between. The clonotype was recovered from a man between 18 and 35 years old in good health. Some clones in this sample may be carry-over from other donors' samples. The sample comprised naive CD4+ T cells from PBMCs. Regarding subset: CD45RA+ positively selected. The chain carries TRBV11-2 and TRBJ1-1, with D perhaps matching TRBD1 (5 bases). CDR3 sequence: CASSPIQVMNTEAFF. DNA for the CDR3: TGTGCCAGCAGCCCCATACAGGTTATGAACACTGAAGCTTTCTTT.